Sequencing of this T cell receptor (beta chain) was carried out in a study of early T cells in non-severe SARS-CoV-2 infection. The overall study: It was bulk RNA from unsorted whole blood that was sequenced, and the chains were unpaired.

Comments on this clonotype: The antigen remains undetermined.

MiXCR, run by TCRdb on the 5' RACE reads, gives a single entry per CDR3 protein. The table records about 66,000 distinct CDR3 sequences, around 9% of them present only once. Trimming cost V 0 bases and J 4 bases, with 22 bases left between them. This CDR3 comprises 18 residues. Per germline, CDR1 MNHEY and CDR2 SVGEGT. Findings and limits, study-wide: Private and CD4 specificities were missed by VDJdb matching, skewed to anti-spike CD8.

The specimen sequenced was whole blood. The receptor comes from an adult who was a healthcare worker with PCR-confirmed SARS-CoV-2 infection or an uninfected control (not recorded which). The chain carries TRBV6-2 or TRBV6-3 and TRBJ2-7, with D tentatively TRBD2 (6 bases). The CDR3 DNA follows: TGTGCCAGCAGTTACTCGATTTCATGGTCGGGGGAAGAGTACGAGCAGTACTTC. Translating it yields CASSYSISWSGEEYEQYF.